The clone carrying this T cell receptor beta chain was seen at least ten times. Its antigen is not known. TCRdb called the multiplex PCR reads again in MiXCR, with one record for every CDR3 protein. The sample shows around 230,000 distinct CDR3 sequences, 34% of them seen only once. CDR1 is SGHRS, CDR2 YFSETQ, per germline. V lost 2 bases and J lost 3, with 24 bases in between. This CDR3 contains 19 residues. Axillary draining lymph nodes of breast cancer patients supplied the node samples. This entry belongs to a study of breast tumors, draining lymph nodes, adjacent tissues. General study results and limits: Data fit most tumor T cells coming from lymph node, expanding in tumor. Tumors had less TCR diversity than lymph nodes, more than nontumor tissue. Compared with basal-like, luminal-like tumors shared significantly more repertoire with nontumor tissue. Tumor T cell lymph node origin was a supported hypothesis, not proven.

The receptor comes from a female donor with breast cancer. Some clones in this sample may be carry-over from other donors' samples. The chain uses TRBV5-1 and TRBJ2-1; D may be TRBD1 or TRBD2 (5 bases each). The specimen was axillary lymph node tissue. This CDR3 reads CASSFLGDHDRADYNEQFF. CDR3 nucleotides: TGCGCCAGCAGCTTTCTGGGGGACCACGACAGAGCAGACTACAATGAGCAGTTCTTC.